This T cell receptor beta chain was captured by sequencing in a study of long-term antiretroviral therapy in people with HIV. General study points: Clonal populations expanded prior to ART predominated within the repertoire at all time points. Specimens of blood were obtained during about 2004 to 2017, possibly under older ART regimens.

With regard to this clone: The antigen is unknown.

This CDR3 is 13 amino acids long. Trimming took off 3 bases at V and 1 base at J, with 6 bases between the two ends. Germline CDR1 reads MRHNA; CDR2 reads SNTAGT. Run at survey level, the immunoSEQ assay was version v3.0. Assay: immunoSEQ multiplex PCR; the TCRdb copy retains only in-frame clones and omits some. Here the sample spans 25,000 to 35,000 clones, 70% to 90% being singletons. The sample was unsorted PBMCs, taken 0.8 years after starting antiretroviral therapy. The V call is TRBV6-4, the J call TRBJ1-1, with D unresolved. This clonotype originated in a woman aged 30 to 39 with HIV. This CDR3 reads CASSEARNTEAFF. CDR3 sequence (DNA): TGTGCCAGCAGTGAAGCCCGGAACACTGAAGCTTTCTTT.